Following are 7 T cell receptor beta chains from one sample sequenced in a study of cytomegalovirus exposure and HLA in healthy donors (dated by TCRdb to the late 2010s). The library was built by means of the immunoSEQ multiplex PCR assay. The source is immuneACCESS, and TCRdb retained only in-frame sequences with V and J called. Part of the clones is not carried over; for the studies checked, unresolved V genes explain less than half of this, and the remainder is unexplained. The sample table holds approximately 300,000 clones, of which around 86% were seen once. The top ten clones comprise 0.65% to 0.85% of the sample. Sample: PBMCs. These receptors all come from a young woman in good health and CMV-seronegative.

This clone was observed a single time. The junction does not match germline at one end; this may be a read error. The J gene is TRBJ2-7, the V gene TRBV6-5; 8 bases line up with TRBD1. Germline V gene sequence: CDR1 MNHEY, CDR2 SVGAGI. The CDR3 totals 8 residues. CDR3 sequence reads: CATGQGFF. CDR3 DNA: TGTGCCACCGGACAGGGTTTCTTC.

The chain combines TRBV7-9 with TRBJ1-2; perhaps TRBD1 as D (5 bases). Trimming shortened V by 5 bases and J by 3 bases, and 19 bases separated the two germline ends. CDR1 and CDR2 from the germline V gene are SEHNR and FQNEAQ (reference sequence). This CDR3 is 16 amino acids long. As DNA, the CDR3 is TGTGCCAGCAGCCCCCCGGCGCGGGGCTTAGACTATGGCTACACCTTC. It encodes CASSPPARGLDYGYTF. The full variable domain, rest sourced from reference TRBV7-9 and TRBJ1-2, is DTGVSQNPRHKITKRGQNVTFRCDPISEHNRLYWYRQTLGQGPEFLTYFQNEAQLEKSRLLSDRFSAERPKGSFSTLEIQRTEQGDSAMYLCASSPPARGLDYGYTFGSGTRLTVV.

The J gene is TRBJ2-4, the V gene TRBV6-1; 8 nucleotides match TRBD1. Trimming cost V 3 bases and J 6 bases; bases outside gene matches: 10. Per germline, CDR1 MNHNS and CDR2 SASEGT. The CDR3 has 16 amino acids. The CDR3 bases are TGTGCCAGCAGTGACACCGGACAGGGTGAAACAAACATTCAGTACTTC. Its translation: CASSDTGQGETNIQYF.

This chain uses TRBV10-3 with TRBJ1-5; 8 bases are a match to TRBD1. This CDR3 is built from 14 residues. Germline V gene lookup returns CDR1 ENHRY and CDR2 SYGVKD. J was trimmed by 5 bases and V by 3 bases; bases with no gene match: 3. The chain's CDR3 is CAISDRTGYQPQHF. Written as DNA, the CDR3 is TGTGCCATCAGTGATCGGACAGGGTATCAGCCCCAGCATTTT.

This clone was found once. The CDR3 DNA follows: TGTGCCAGCAGCCCCGGACAGGGGGGAAGGGGGCAGTACTTC. Translated, it gives CASSPGQGGRGQYF. The rearrangement uses TRBV11-2 and TRBJ2-7; 10 bases align to TRBD1. Germline CDR1 reads SGHAT; CDR2 reads FQNNGV. CDR3 size: 14 residues. Trimming at V came to 5 bases and at J to 9 bases, leaving 10 bases not matched to a gene.

This clone was detected only a few times. The CDR3 nucleotides read TGTGCCAGCAGTGAAGCTGAGGGAGAGGGCTACGAGCAGTACTTC. Translation gives CASSEAEGEGYEQYF. The V and J genes are TRBV6-1 and TRBJ2-7, with D maybe TRBD2 (5 bases). This CDR3 has 15 residues. Germline CDR1 is MNHNS and CDR2 is SASEGT. V was shortened by 0 bases and J by 3 bases, with 12 bases between the two germline ends.

This clone occurred once. CDR3 loop: CASRRAGVTGELFF. The DNA of the CDR3 is TGTGCCAGCCGCCGAGCGGGAGTTACCGGGGAGCTGTTTTTT. The chain couples TRBV6-6 to TRBJ2-2; the match to TRBD2 covers 8 bases. The CDR3 loop spans 14 amino acids. Germline assignment: CDR1 MNHNY and CDR2 SVGAGI (reference sequence). The V gene end was trimmed by 8 bases and the J gene end by 5 bases; junction bases not matched to a gene: 7.